One sample yielded the 16 T cell receptor beta chains listed below, sequenced in a study of blood T cell repertoires in COVID-19. The repertoire was sequenced with immunoSEQ multiplex PCR; TCRdb's copy has only in-frame clones and lacks some. Among 210,000 or so clones listed, around 80% were seen once. The sequencing input was peripheral blood. Receptors originate from a woman older than 75 with COVID-19, enrolled during active disease.

This chain links TRBV4-1 with TRBJ2-3, with D possibly matching TRBD1 (5 bases). V gave up 4 bases and J gave up 2 bases, with 7 bases separating them. Per germline, CDR1 MGHRA and CDR2 YSYEKL. CDR3 size: 13 residues. Here the CDR3 reads CASSRQTTDTQYF. CDR3 sequence (DNA): TGCGCCAGCAGCCGACAGACCACAGATACGCAGTATTTT.

The V gene is TRBV5-1, the J gene TRBJ1-1; 7 bases match TRBD1. In germline, CDR1 is SGHRS, CDR2 YFSETQ. The CDR3 runs 15 residues. The J segment lost 0 bases and the V segment lost 0 bases, leaving 2 bases of the junction unmatched. CDR3 residues: CASSLGDSMNTEAFF. The DNA for the CDR3 is TGCGCCAGCAGCTTGGGGGACAGCATGAACACTGAAGCTTTCTTT.

The V gene is TRBV5-1, the J gene TRBJ2-4; 9 nucleotides agree with TRBD1. Germline V lookup: CDR1 SGHRS, CDR2 YFSETQ. V was pared by 5 bases and J by 8 bases, with 8 bases of the junction left unmatched. The CDR3 sequence is 14 residues long. The CDR3: CASRPMTGGDIQYF. The CDR3 DNA reads as TGCGCCAGCAGACCGATGACAGGGGGAGACATTCAGTACTTC.

The chain couples TRBV7-2 to TRBJ2-2; 10 positions agree with TRBD1. This CDR3 has 16 residues. V lost 4 bases, J lost 3 bases, and 5 bases stayed unmatched. Per germline, CDR1 SGHTA and CDR2 FQGNSA. The CDR3 DNA is TGTGCCAGCAGCTCTCGGACAGGGGGATACACCGGGGAGCTGTTTTTT. Encoded protein: CASSSRTGGYTGELFF.

This rearrangement joins TRBV24-1 to TRBJ1-1; 7 nucleotides line up with TRBD1. The length of the CDR3 is 13 residues. V gave up 12 bases and J gave up 3 bases; unmatched junction bases: 9. Germline lookup yields CDR1 KGHDR and CDR2 SFDVKD. The CDR3 protein is CAVRIRGDTEAFF. CDR3 coding DNA: TGTGCCGTACGGATCAGGGGGGACACTGAAGCTTTCTTT.

This chain uses TRBV2 with TRBJ1-1; D uncertain. The CDR3 has 11 residues. The V end lost 6 bases, the J end lost 2 bases, and 4 bases lay between the germline ends. Germline CDR1 SNHLY, CDR2 FYNNEI. The CDR3 is CASRLNTEAFF. The CDR3 DNA reads as TGTGCCAGCAGACTTAACACTGAAGCTTTCTTT. The whole variable domain, remainder taken from reference TRBV2 and TRBJ1-1, is EPEVTQTPSHQVTQMGQEVILRCVPISNHLYFYWYRQILGQKVEFLVSFYNNEISEKSEIFDDQFSVERPDGSNFTLKIRSTKLEDSAMYFCASRLNTEAFFGQGTRLTVV.

The chain uses TRBV5-4 and TRBJ2-1, with 9 bases identical to TRBD2. Germline V lookup: CDR1 SGHNT, CDR2 YYREEE (reference sequence). The CDR3 has 13 residues. After removal of 7 bases from V and 6 bases from J, the junction contained 5 bases not matched to a gene. The DNA of the CDR3 is TGTGCCAGCGGAGTAGCGGGAGTCAATGAGCAGTTCTTC. Protein sequence: CASGVAGVNEQFF. Full variable domain (remainder filled in from reference TRBV5-4 and TRBJ2-1): ETGVTQSPTHLIKTRGQQVTLRCSSQSGHNTVSWYQQALGQGPQFIFQYYREEENGRGNFPPRFSGLQFPNYSSELNVNALELDDSALYLCASGVAGVNEQFFGPGTRLTVL.

This rearrangement joins TRBV3-1 (or the pseudogene TRBV3-2) to TRBJ1-1; TRBD1 is a possible D gene (6 bases). The ends were cut back, 4 bases at V and 3 bases at J, with 12 bases in the middle. The V gene's germline CDR1 is LGHDT and CDR2 YNNKEL (reference sequence). The CDR3 runs 14 residues. CDR3 region: CASSPRGLDTEAFF. The CDR3 DNA reads as TGTGCCAGCAGCCCTAGGGGGTTGGACACTGAAGCTTTCTTT.

The gene calls are TRBV11-2 and TRBJ2-2; D perhaps matches TRBD2 (5 bases). CDR1 and CDR2 from the germline V gene are SGHAT and FQNNGV. CDR3 length equals 15 residues. The ends were cut back, 1 base at V and 2 bases at J, with 8 bases in the middle. The CDR3: CASSLAGINTGELFF. The CDR3 bases are TGTGCCAGCAGCTTAGCGGGAATAAACACCGGGGAGCTGTTTTTT. Using reference TRBV11-2 and TRBJ2-2 for the parts outside the CDR3, the full variable domain is EAGVAQSPRYKIIEKRQSVAFWCNPISGHATLYWYQQILGQGPKLLIQFQNNGVVDDSQLPKDRFSAERLKGVDSTLKIQPAKLEDSAVYLCASSLAGINTGELFFGEGSRLTVL.

V usage is TRBV3-1 (or the pseudogene TRBV3-2) and J usage is TRBJ2-7; D may be TRBD1 (6 bases). The CDR3 loop spans 15 amino acids. Germline V lookup: CDR1 LGHDT, CDR2 YNNKEL (reference sequence). Trimming took off 1 base at V and 0 bases at J, with 10 bases between the two ends. CDR3 bases: TGTGCCAGCAGCCAAGTACAGGACAGCTCCTACGAGCAGTACTTC. This sequence encodes CASSQVQDSSYEQYF.

J is TRBJ1-1 and V is TRBV24-1; 9 nucleotides line up with TRBD1. This CDR3 is built from 17 residues. The trim removed 2 bases at V and 3 bases at J, leaving 9 bases unmatched. Germline V lookup: CDR1 KGHDR, CDR2 SFDVKD. The CDR3 nucleotides are TGTGCCACCAGTGATTATCCTCGGACAGGGGAGGACACTGAAGCTTTCTTT. It specifies CATSDYPRTGEDTEAFF.

This chain links TRBV6-1 with TRBJ2-1; 9 bases are shared with TRBD1. Per the germline V gene, CDR1 is MNHNS and CDR2 is SASEGT. V lost 3 bases to trimming and J lost 7 bases; unmatched junction nucleotides: 4. The length of the CDR3 is 14 residues. This CDR3 reads CASSDGQGRNEQFF. For the CDR3, the DNA is TGTGCCAGCAGTGACGGACAGGGGAGGAATGAGCAGTTCTTC.

This chain connects TRBV19 to TRBJ1-5, with 9 bases that match TRBD1. The CDR3 consists of 14 residues. V was pared by 5 bases and J by 4 bases, with 3 bases of the junction left unmatched. The germline V gene has CDR1 LNHDA and CDR2 SQIVND (reference sequence). CDR3 sequence (DNA): TGTGCCAGTAGTTGGGGACAGGGTAATCAGCCCCAGCATTTT. Its translation: CASSWGQGNQPQHF.

The gene calls are TRBV7-3 and TRBJ2-3, with 9 bases identical to TRBD1. The CDR3 sequence is 14 residues long. The germline V gene has CDR1 SGHTA and CDR2 FQGTGA. The V segment lost 5 bases and the J segment 6 bases; nucleotides outside the gene matches: 6. The CDR3 DNA sequence: TGTGCCAGCAGCCCAGGACAGGGGCGGGATACGCAGTATTTT. Translating gives CASSPGQGRDTQYF.

The chain joins TRBV19 to TRBJ1-4; D unclear. Trimming took 5 bases from V and 7 from J, leaving 11 bases between them. Germline loops: CDR1 LNHDA, CDR2 SQIVND (reference sequence). The CDR3 loop spans 13 amino acids. The CDR3 region is CASSPAAREKLFF. The CDR3 DNA is TGTGCCAGTAGTCCGGCGGCCCGTGAAAAACTGTTTTTT.

The chain uses TRBV30 and TRBJ1-4; perhaps TRBD1 as D (5 bases). There are 14 residues in the CDR3. V dropped 1 base and J dropped 4 bases, with 10 bases sitting between them. The V gene's germline CDR1 is GTSNPN and CDR2 SVGIG (reference sequence). The CDR3 reads CAWSARQFNEKLFF. The CDR3 region has the DNA TGTGCCTGGAGTGCCCGACAGTTTAATGAAAAACTGTTTTTT.